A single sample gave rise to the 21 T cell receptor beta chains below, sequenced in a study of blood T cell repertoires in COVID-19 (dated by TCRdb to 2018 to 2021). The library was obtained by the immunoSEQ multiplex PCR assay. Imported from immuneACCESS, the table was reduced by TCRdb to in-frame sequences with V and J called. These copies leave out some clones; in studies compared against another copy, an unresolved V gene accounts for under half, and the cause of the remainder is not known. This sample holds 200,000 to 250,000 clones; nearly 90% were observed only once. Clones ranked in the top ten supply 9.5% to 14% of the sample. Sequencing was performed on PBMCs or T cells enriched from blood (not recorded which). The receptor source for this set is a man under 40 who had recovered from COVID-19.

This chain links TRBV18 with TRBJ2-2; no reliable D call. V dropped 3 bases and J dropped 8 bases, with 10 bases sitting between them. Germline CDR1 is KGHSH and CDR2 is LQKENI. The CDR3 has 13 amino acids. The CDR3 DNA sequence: TGTGCCAGCTCACCCCTAACGGTGGGGGAGCTGTTTTTT. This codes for CASSPLTVGELFF.

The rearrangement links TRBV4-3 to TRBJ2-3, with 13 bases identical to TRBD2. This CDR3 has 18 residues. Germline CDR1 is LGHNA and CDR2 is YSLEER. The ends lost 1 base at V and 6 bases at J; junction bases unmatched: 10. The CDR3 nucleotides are TGCGCCAGCAGCCAAGGACTAGCGGGGGGACTGAAGAGGGATACGCAGTATTTT. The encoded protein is CASSQGLAGGLKRDTQYF.

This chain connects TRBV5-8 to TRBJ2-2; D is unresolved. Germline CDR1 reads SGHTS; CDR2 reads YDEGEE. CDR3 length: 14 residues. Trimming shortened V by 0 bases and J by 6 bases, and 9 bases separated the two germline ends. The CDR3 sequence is CASSLAQSSGELFF. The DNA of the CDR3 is TGTGCCAGCAGCTTGGCTCAGTCTTCCGGGGAGCTGTTTTTT.

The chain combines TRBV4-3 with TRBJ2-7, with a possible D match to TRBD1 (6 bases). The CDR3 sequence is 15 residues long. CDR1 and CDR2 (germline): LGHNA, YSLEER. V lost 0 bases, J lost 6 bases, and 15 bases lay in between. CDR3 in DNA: TGCGCCAGCAGCCAAGAAGGGGGTATGGATGCCGAGCAGTACTTC. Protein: CASSQEGGMDAEQYF.

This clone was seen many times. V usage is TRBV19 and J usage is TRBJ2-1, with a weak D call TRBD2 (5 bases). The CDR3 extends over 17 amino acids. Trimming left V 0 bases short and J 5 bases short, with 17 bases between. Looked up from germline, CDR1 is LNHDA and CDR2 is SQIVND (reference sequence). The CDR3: CASSIDLRTLFHNEQFF. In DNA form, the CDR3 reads TGTGCCAGTAGTATAGATCTGAGGACTTTGTTCCACAATGAGCAGTTCTTC.

CDR3: CASTPGQGNYGYTF. The CDR3 DNA sequence: TGTGCCAGCACCCCGGGACAGGGGAACTATGGCTACACCTTC. The chain couples TRBV6-5 to TRBJ1-2; 10 positions match TRBD1. Trimming took 7 bases from V and 2 from J; bases not matched to a gene: 4. From germline, CDR1 is MNHEY and CDR2 SVGAGI. The CDR3 covers 14 residues.

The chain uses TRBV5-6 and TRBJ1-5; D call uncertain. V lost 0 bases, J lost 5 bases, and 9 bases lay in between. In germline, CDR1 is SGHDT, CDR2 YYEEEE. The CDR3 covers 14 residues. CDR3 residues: CASSLGLADQPQHF. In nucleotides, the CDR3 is TGTGCCAGCAGCTTGGGTCTGGCTGATCAGCCCCAGCATTTT.

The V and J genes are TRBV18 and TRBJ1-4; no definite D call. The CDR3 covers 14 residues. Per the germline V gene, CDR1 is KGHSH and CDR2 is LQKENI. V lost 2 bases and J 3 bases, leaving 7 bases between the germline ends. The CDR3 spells CASSPAGPNEKLFF. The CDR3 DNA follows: TGTGCCAGCTCACCAGCTGGGCCTAATGAAAAACTGTTTTTT. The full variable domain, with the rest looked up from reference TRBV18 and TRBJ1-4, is NAGVMQNPRHLVRRRGQEARLRCSPMKGHSHVYWYRQLPEEGLKFMVYLQKENIIDESGMPKERFSAEFPKEGPSILRIQQVVRGDSAAYFCASSPAGPNEKLFFGSGTQLSVL.

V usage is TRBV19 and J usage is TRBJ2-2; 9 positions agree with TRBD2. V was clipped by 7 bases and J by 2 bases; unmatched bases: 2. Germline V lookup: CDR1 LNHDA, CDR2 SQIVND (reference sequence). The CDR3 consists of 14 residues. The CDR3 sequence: CASTSGINTGELFF. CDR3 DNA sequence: TGTGCCAGTACTAGCGGGATAAACACCGGGGAGCTGTTTTTT.

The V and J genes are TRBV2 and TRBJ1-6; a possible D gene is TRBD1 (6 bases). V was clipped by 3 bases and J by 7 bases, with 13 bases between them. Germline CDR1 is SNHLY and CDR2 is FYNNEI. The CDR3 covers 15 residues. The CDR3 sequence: CASSDLTGPNSPLHF. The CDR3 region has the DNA TGTGCCAGCAGTGACCTTACAGGGCCGAATTCACCCCTCCACTTT.

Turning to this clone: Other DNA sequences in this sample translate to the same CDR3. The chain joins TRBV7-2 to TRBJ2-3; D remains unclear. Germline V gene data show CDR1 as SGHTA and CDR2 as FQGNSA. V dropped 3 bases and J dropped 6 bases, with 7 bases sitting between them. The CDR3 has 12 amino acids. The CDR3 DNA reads TGTGCCAGCAGCTTCCTCCGGGATACGCAGTATTTT. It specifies CASSFLRDTQYF.

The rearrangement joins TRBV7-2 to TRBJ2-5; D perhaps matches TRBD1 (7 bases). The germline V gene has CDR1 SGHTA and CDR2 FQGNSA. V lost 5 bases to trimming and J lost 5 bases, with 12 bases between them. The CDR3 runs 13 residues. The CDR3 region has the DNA TGTGCCAGCAGCGCAGGGGGGACGGAGACCCAGTACTTC. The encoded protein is CASSAGGTETQYF.

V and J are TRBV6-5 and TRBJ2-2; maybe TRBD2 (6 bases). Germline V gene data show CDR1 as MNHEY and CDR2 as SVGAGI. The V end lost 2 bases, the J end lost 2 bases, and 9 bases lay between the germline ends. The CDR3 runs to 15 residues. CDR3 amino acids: CASSYGGVNTGELFF. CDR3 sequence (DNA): TGTGCCAGCAGTTACGGCGGGGTTAACACCGGGGAGCTGTTTTTT.

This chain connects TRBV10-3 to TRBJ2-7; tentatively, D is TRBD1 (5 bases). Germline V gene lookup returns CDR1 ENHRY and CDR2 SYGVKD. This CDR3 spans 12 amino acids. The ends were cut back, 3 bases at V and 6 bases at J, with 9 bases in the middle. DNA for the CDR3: TGTGCCATCAGTGATATAGGGGTCGAGCAGTACTTC. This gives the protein CAISDIGVEQYF.

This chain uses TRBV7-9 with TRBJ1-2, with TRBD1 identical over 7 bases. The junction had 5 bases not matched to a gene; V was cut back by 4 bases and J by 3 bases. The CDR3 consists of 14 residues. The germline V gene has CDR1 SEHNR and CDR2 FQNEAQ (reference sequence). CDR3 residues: CASSSDRTHYGYTF. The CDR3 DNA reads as TGTGCCAGCAGCTCGGACAGGACTCACTATGGCTACACCTTC.

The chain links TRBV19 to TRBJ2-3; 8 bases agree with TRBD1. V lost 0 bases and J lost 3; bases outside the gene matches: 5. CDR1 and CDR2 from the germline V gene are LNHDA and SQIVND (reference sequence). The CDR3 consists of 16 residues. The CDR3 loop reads CASSIERTGKTDTQYF. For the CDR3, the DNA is TGTGCCAGTAGTATAGAGCGGACAGGGAAGACAGATACGCAGTATTTT.

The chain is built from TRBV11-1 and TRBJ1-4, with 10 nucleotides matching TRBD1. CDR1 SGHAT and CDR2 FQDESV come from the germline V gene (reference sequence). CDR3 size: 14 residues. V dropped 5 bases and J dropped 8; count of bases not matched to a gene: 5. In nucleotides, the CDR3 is TGTGCCAGCAGCGACAGGGGGCGAGGAGAAAAACTGTTTTTT. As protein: CASSDRGRGEKLFF.

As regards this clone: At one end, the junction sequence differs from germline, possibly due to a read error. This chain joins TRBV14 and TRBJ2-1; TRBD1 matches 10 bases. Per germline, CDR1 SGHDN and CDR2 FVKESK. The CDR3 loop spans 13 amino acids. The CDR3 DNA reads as TGTGCCAGCAGCCCGTATTTCGGACAGGGGGAGGTCTTC. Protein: CASSPYFGQGEVF.

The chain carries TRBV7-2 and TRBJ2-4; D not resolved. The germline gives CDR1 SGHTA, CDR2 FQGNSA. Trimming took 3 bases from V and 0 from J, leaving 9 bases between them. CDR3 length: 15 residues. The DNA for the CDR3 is TGTGCCAGCAGCTTCCCCCGAGTAGCCAAAAACATTCAGTACTTC. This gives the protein CASSFPRVAKNIQYF.

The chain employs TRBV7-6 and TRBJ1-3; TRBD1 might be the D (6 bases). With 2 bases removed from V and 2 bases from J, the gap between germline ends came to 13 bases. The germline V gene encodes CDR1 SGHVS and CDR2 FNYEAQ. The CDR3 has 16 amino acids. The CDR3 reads CASSLRVAGAGNTIYF. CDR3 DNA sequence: TGTGCCAGCAGCTTAAGGGTTGCAGGGGCTGGAAACACCATATATTTT.

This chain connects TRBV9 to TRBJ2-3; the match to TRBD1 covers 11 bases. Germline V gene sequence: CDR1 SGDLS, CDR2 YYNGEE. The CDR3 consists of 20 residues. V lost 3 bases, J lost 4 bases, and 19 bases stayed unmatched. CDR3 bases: TGTGCCAGCAGCGCAAACACATTTTACCGGGACAGGGGGGATCCAGATACGCAGTATTTT. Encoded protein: CASSANTFYRDRGDPDTQYF. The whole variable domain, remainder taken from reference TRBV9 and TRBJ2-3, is DSGVTQTPKHLITATGQRVTLRCSPRSGDLSVYWYQQSLDQGLQFLIQYYNGEERAKGNILERFSAQQFPDLHSELNLSSLELGDSALYFCASSANTFYRDRGDPDTQYFGPGTRLTVL.